The 20 T cell receptor beta chains given below trace back to one sample, sequenced in a study of T-cell memory formation after mild COVID-19. TCRdb used MiXCR to reprocess the 5' RACE reads, holding one entry per CDR3 protein. The sample gives roughly 340,000 distinct CDR3 sequences, 20% to 25% of which show up once; roughly a fifth is in the top ten. Material for sequencing was PBMCs or a T cell subset sorted from them (not recorded which). These receptors were taken from a man aged 18 to 35 who had mild COVID-19 (a few samples of this study predate the infection). Cell type and time point are not known.

This clonotype occurred many times. V usage is TRBV28 and J usage is TRBJ1-3; TRBD1 might be the D (5 bases). Germline values: CDR1 MDHEN, CDR2 SYDVKM. V was shortened by 3 bases and J by 0 bases, with 21 bases between the two germline ends. The CDR3 contains 19 residues. As DNA, the CDR3 is TGTGCCAGCAGTTTTGTAGGGACGTGGGAAAGAACCTCTGGAAACACCATATATTTT. This gives the protein CASSFVGTWERTSGNTIYF.

The V gene is TRBV12-3 or TRBV12-4, the J gene TRBJ2-7; D might be TRBD2 (7 bases). CDR3 length: 14 amino acids. Trimming stripped 5 bases from V and 4 bases from J, with 15 bases between. The CDR3 region has the DNA TGTGCCAGCAGTCTCCAGGGGAGGGTTTACGAGCAGTACTTC. Its protein is CASSLQGRVYEQYF.

The chain recombines TRBV6-2 or TRBV6-3 with TRBJ2-5, with TRBD1 identical over 7 bases. The germline CDR1 and CDR2 sequences are MNHEY and SVGEGT. The CDR3 totals 14 residues. V shed 7 bases and J 5 bases; nucleotides not matched to a gene: 10. The CDR3 region is CASNIDRAMETQYF. The CDR3 nucleotides are TGTGCCAGCAACATAGACAGGGCCATGGAGACCCAGTACTTC.

This clonotype was seen only a few times. The chain employs TRBV3-1 and TRBJ2-7, with D uncertain. Trimming stripped 4 bases from V and 2 bases from J, with 9 bases between. There are 13 residues in the CDR3. The germline V gene encodes CDR1 LGHDT and CDR2 YNNKEL (reference sequence). The DNA for the CDR3 is TGTGCCAGCAGCCCGGCGGCGACCTACGAGCAGTACTTC. Translated: CASSPAATYEQYF.

There are many counts of this clonotype. The chain joins TRBV6-1 to TRBJ2-7; the match to TRBD2 covers 9 bases. V lost 10 bases to trimming and J lost 3 bases; unmatched junction nucleotides: 7. Germline CDR1 reads MNHNS; CDR2 reads SASEGT. The CDR3 length is 13 residues. DNA for the CDR3: TGTGCCACCAACAGCGGGGGGTTCTACGAGCAGTACGTC. This gives the protein CATNSGGFYEQYV.

This chain uses TRBV3-1 with TRBJ1-4, with D uncertain. The CDR3 is 13 amino acids. V lost 7 bases, J lost 1 base, and 7 bases lay in between. Germline V CDR1 and CDR2: LGHDT, YNNKEL (reference sequence). Written as DNA, the CDR3 is TGTGCCAGCAAAGACGGAACTAATGAAAAACTGTTTTTT. It yields the protein CASKDGTNEKLFF.

This sequence joins TRBV5-5 and TRBJ1-5, with no clear D. The CDR3 sequence is 13 residues long. Deletions cut 4 bases from V and 7 bases from J, with 12 bases between. Germline loops: CDR1 SGHKS, CDR2 YYEKEE (reference sequence). The CDR3 loop reads CASSRDNRQPQHF. For the CDR3, the DNA is TGTGCCAGCAGCAGGGATAACCGGCAGCCCCAGCATTTT.

V usage is TRBV12-3 or TRBV12-4 and J usage is TRBJ2-3; D may be TRBD1 or TRBD2 (6 bases each). Trimming stripped 8 bases from V and 0 bases from J, with 21 bases between. The CDR3 consists of 17 residues. The CDR3 here is CASGRGNSGYSTDTQYF. DNA for the CDR3: TGTGCCAGCGGTAGGGGGAATAGCGGCTACAGCACAGATACGCAGTATTTT.

This clonotype was detected only a few times. This chain uses TRBV20-1 with TRBJ2-4; D is unresolved. Germline V gene data show CDR1 as DFQATT and CDR2 as SNEGSKA (reference sequence). V shed 1 base and J shed 2 bases, with 6 bases lying between them. The CDR3 is 13 amino acids. The CDR3 sequence: CSARVGTKNIQYF. CDR3 sequence (DNA): TGCAGTGCTAGAGTGGGGACCAAAAACATTCAGTACTTC.

The chain links TRBV13 to TRBJ2-1; D could derive from TRBD1 or TRBD2 (6 bases each). Germline V CDR1 and CDR2: PRHDT, FYEKMQ (reference sequence). The CDR3 loop spans 14 amino acids. The V and J ends lost 5 bases and 7 bases respectively, with 15 bases between them. DNA of the CDR3: TGTGCCAGCAGCCCCACGAGGAGGGGGAATGAGCAGTTCTTC. This codes for CASSPTRRGNEQFF.

This clonotype showed up just a few times. The chain combines TRBV9 with TRBJ1-1; 7 nucleotides agree with TRBD1. V lost 4 bases, J lost 5 bases, and 14 bases stayed unmatched. This CDR3 is 16 amino acids long. Per germline, CDR1 SGDLS and CDR2 YYNGEE. As DNA, the CDR3 is TGTGCCAGCAGCCCCCATCCCGACAGGGTTGGGACTGAAGCTTTCTTT. This gives the protein CASSPHPDRVGTEAFF.

This chain joins TRBV4-1 and TRBJ1-2; D is uncertain. Germline V gives CDR1 MGHRA, CDR2 YSYEKL. The CDR3 runs 15 residues. V was cut by 4 bases and J by 6 bases, with 18 bases left in between. The CDR3 region is CASSRERAGRDGYTF. DNA of the CDR3: TGCGCCAGCAGCCGGGAAAGGGCAGGTCGGGATGGCTACACCTTC.

The sample holds a few counts of this clonotype. The chain combines TRBV16 with TRBJ1-5; D is unclear. The germline gives CDR1 KGHSY, CDR2 FQNENV. The CDR3 covers 16 residues. V was pared by 0 bases and J by 4 bases, with 13 bases between. CDR3: CASSQSIDTQNQPQHF. The CDR3 DNA reads as TGTGCCAGCAGCCAATCCATAGACACACAGAATCAGCCCCAGCATTTT.

This rearrangement joins TRBV7-9 to TRBJ1-1; possible D gene TRBD1, 5 bases. CDR3 length: 11 residues. Per germline, CDR1 SEHNR and CDR2 FQNEAQ (reference sequence). V lost 4 bases to trimming and J lost 9 bases, with 9 bases between them. CDR3 sequence (DNA): TGTGCCAGCAGCTCGGCAGGGAAAGCTTTCTTT. This codes for CASSSAGKAFF.

The chain employs TRBV7-9 and TRBJ2-7; a weak D match, TRBD1 (5 bases). Per germline, CDR1 SEHNR and CDR2 FQNEAQ (reference sequence). V was cut by 5 bases and J by 5 bases, with 10 bases left in between. There are 12 residues in the CDR3. The CDR3 protein is CASSVTVNEQYF. CDR3 in DNA: TGTGCCAGCAGCGTGACAGTAAACGAGCAGTACTTC. The full variable domain, rest sourced from reference TRBV7-9 and TRBJ2-7, is DTGVSQNPRHKITKRGQNVTFRCDPISEHNRLYWYRQTLGQGPEFLTYFQNEAQLEKSRLLSDRFSAERPKGSFSTLEIQRTEQGDSAMYLCASSVTVNEQYFGPGTRLTVT.

There are a few counts of this clonotype. This chain uses TRBV5-1 with TRBJ2-7; 8 positions match TRBD2. V shed 4 bases, J shed 5 bases, and the junction held 11 bases outside the gene matches. Germline CDR1 is SGHRS and CDR2 is YFSETQ. This CDR3 comprises 15 residues. CDR3 coding DNA: TGCGCCAGCAGCCCGGGGGGGACAAACCTCCACGAGCAGTACGTC. Protein sequence: CASSPGGTNLHEQYV.

This clonotype appeared once. The rearrangement links TRBV6-5 to TRBJ1-3; unclear D gene. The CDR3 extends over 16 amino acids. Looked up from germline, CDR1 is MNHEY and CDR2 is SVGAGI. V was shortened by 2 bases and J by 4 bases, with 15 bases between the two germline ends. The CDR3 DNA reads as TGTGCCAGCAGTTACGCGATGGTGACTTTGGGAAACACCATATATTTT. It translates to CASSYAMVTLGNTIYF.

This CDR3 is CASQRVGLTNYGYTF. The CDR3 nucleotides read TGTGCCAGCCAAAGGGTGGGCCTGACCAACTATGGCTACACCTTC. The gene calls are TRBV28 and TRBJ1-2; D unresolved. Germline CDR1 MDHEN, CDR2 SYDVKM. V was cut by 8 bases and J by 2 bases, with 18 bases left in between. The CDR3 runs 15 residues.

The chain uses TRBV5-1 and TRBJ2-6; the D gene is possibly TRBD2 (5 bases). The CDR3 is made up of 20 amino acids. V dropped 2 bases and J dropped 4 bases, with 25 bases sitting between them. The germline V gene encodes CDR1 SGHRS and CDR2 YFSETQ. The CDR3 reads CASSLSGNYYGPPGANVLTF. The CDR3 coding sequence is TGCGCCAGCAGCTTAAGCGGTAACTATTACGGCCCTCCCGGGGCCAACGTCCTGACTTTC.

This clonotype showed up just once. The rearrangement links TRBV7-2 to TRBJ2-2; unclear D gene. The ends were cut back, 5 bases at V and 0 bases at J, with 7 bases in the middle. This CDR3 comprises 14 residues. Germline V gives CDR1 SGHTA, CDR2 FQGNSA. As DNA, the CDR3 is TGTGCCAGCAGCCTCAACGCGAACACCGGGGAGCTGTTTTTT. Translated, it gives CASSLNANTGELFF.